This T cell receptor beta chain was sequenced for a study of CD8 T cells in Susac syndrome. The study's findings and limits: No clonal expansion appeared among CD4+ T cells in Susac patients.

Reverse transcription of about 0.45 to 1 ug RNA was performed with random hexamers. TCR beta CDR3 was amplified by immunoSEQ multiplex PCR. This amplification extended across 54 Vbeta and 13 Jbeta segments. Using its own MiXCR run on the immunoSEQ multiplex PCR reads, TCRdb lists one record per CDR3 protein. The sample carries approximately 190,000 distinct CDR3 sequences, approximately 95% recorded once. A note on this clonotype: The target antigen is unknown.

While CD8+ and CD4+ T cells were isolated negatively, TEMRA cells were enriched by FACS. The germline CDR1 and CDR2 sequences are DFQATT and SNEGSKA (reference sequence). V lost 2 bases to trimming and J lost 5 bases, with 9 bases between them. The CDR3 is 13 residues long. Sequenced material: CD4+ T cells from PBMCs. The chain links TRBV20-1 to TRBJ2-2; D may be TRBD1 (5 bases). This sequence was found in a human donor with Susac syndrome. The CDR3 sequence is CSARQGVTGELFF. The CDR3 DNA reads as TGCAGTGCTAGACAAGGGGTAACCGGGGAGCTGTTTTTT.